The clone carrying this T cell receptor beta chain was detected ten times or more. The CDR3 has 15 residues. Trimming took 3 bases from V and 2 from J, leaving 8 bases between them. This specimen belongs to a study of early T cells in non-severe SARS-CoV-2 infection. Individual cDNA molecules were tagged with unique molecular identifiers, the study reported. TCRdb itself ran the 5' RACE reads through MiXCR, one entry per CDR3 protein. This sample has 30,000 or so distinct CDR3 sequences, with roughly 5.3% found just once. Sequenced input: whole blood. The clonotype was recovered from an adult who was a healthcare worker with PCR-confirmed SARS-CoV-2 infection or an uninfected control (not recorded which). This chain connects TRBV12-3 or TRBV12-4 to TRBJ2-6, with a weak D call TRBD2 (6 bases). The CDR3 spells CASSFPGAGANVLTF. CDR3 in DNA: TGTGCCAGCAGTTTCCCGGGGGCTGGGGCCAACGTCCTGACTTTC.